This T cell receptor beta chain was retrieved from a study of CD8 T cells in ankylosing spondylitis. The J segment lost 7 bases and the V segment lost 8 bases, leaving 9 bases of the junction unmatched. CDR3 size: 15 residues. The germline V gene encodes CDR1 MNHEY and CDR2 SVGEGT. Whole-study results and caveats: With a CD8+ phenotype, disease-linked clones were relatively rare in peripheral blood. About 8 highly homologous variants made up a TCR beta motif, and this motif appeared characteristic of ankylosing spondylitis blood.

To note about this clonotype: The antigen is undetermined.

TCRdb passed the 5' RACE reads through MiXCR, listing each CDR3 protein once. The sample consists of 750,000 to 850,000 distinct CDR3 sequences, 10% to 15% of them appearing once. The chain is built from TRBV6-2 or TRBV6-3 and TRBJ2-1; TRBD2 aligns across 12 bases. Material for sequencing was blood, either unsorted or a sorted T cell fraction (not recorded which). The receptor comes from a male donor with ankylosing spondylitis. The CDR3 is CASRAGLAGGNEQFF. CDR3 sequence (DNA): TGTGCCAGCCGCGCGGGGCTAGCGGGAGGGAATGAGCAGTTCTTC.